The 14 T cell receptor beta chains below all came from one sample that was sequenced in a study of blood T cell repertoires in COVID-19. Sequenced by immunoSEQ multiplex PCR; TCRdb stores in-frame clones only, minus some. The sample has about 150,000 clones; 80% to 90% are singletons. Sequences were obtained from peripheral blood. These receptor sequences come from a woman between 35 and 50 years old with acute or convalescent COVID-19.

The chain carries TRBV9 and TRBJ1-1; D is unresolved. The CDR3 sequence is 16 residues long. The V end was cut by 3 bases, the J end by 0 bases, with 15 bases between. Per the germline V gene, CDR1 is SGDLS and CDR2 is YYNGEE. CDR3 protein: CASSGLTGTLNTEAFF. CDR3 nucleotide sequence: TGTGCCAGCAGCGGGCTGACGGGAACCTTGAACACTGAAGCTTTCTTT. Based on the CDR3 plus reference TRBV9 and TRBJ1-1, the full variable domain is DSGVTQTPKHLITATGQRVTLRCSPRSGDLSVYWYQQSLDQGLQFLIQYYNGEERAKGNILERFSAQQFPDLHSELNLSSLELGDSALYFCASSGLTGTLNTEAFFGQGTRLTVV.

The J gene is TRBJ2-2, the V gene TRBV5-4; 7 bases agree with TRBD1. CDR1 is SGHNT and CDR2 is YYREEE in the germline V gene (reference sequence). Trimming took 4 bases from V and 3 from J; bases not matched to a gene: 6. The CDR3 is made up of 15 amino acids. The CDR3 DNA sequence: TGTGCCAGCAGCCGCTACAGGGGCGACACCGGGGAGCTGTTTTTT. Protein: CASSRYRGDTGELFF. The full variable domain, its missing parts supplied by reference TRBV5-4 and TRBJ2-2, is ETGVTQSPTHLIKTRGQQVTLRCSSQSGHNTVSWYQQALGQGPQFIFQYYREEENGRGNFPPRFSGLQFPNYSSELNVNALELDDSALYLCASSRYRGDTGELFFGEGSRLTVL.

The chain recombines TRBV30 with TRBJ2-3; perhaps TRBD1 as D (6 bases). The CDR3 consists of 13 residues. Germline V gene sequence: CDR1 GTSNPN, CDR2 SVGIG (reference sequence). Trimming cost V 7 bases and J 4 bases, with 15 bases left between them. The CDR3 DNA reads as TGTGCCTCACAGGGTCTGCCCTCAGATACGCAGTATTTT. Its protein is CASQGLPSDTQYF.

V gene TRBV7-8 combines with J gene TRBJ2-5, with 7 nucleotides matching TRBD2. The CDR3 is 15 residues long. Germline assignment: CDR1 SGHVS and CDR2 FQNEAQ. V lost 5 bases and J lost 5; bases outside the gene matches: 11. CDR3 residues: CASSIVEGTTETQYF. CDR3 DNA sequence: TGTGCCAGCAGCATAGTGGAGGGGACTACCGAGACCCAGTACTTC.

This clone was detected a few times. The V and J genes are TRBV7-2 and TRBJ2-1; a possible D gene is TRBD2 (5 bases). The CDR3 consists of 15 residues. Germline lookup yields CDR1 SGHTA and CDR2 FQGNSA. V lost 6 bases and J lost 6, with 18 bases in between. The CDR3 sequence: CASRPASGDVNEQFF. The CDR3 DNA reads as TGTGCCAGCAGGCCAGCAAGCGGAGACGTCAATGAGCAGTTCTTC.

This clone has just a few counts. Different DNA sequences within this sample yield the same CDR3. The genes are TRBV14 and TRBJ1-1; no firm D call. Trimming left V 1 base short and J 0 bases short, with 6 bases between. Germline V gene lookup returns CDR1 SGHDN and CDR2 FVKESK. CDR3 length: 14 amino acids. The CDR3 loop reads CASSQAQMNTEAFF. The CDR3 DNA sequence: TGTGCCAGCAGCCAAGCTCAGATGAACACTGAAGCTTTCTTT.

The DNA of the CDR3 is TGTGCCAGCAGCTTAATTCTAGCGGGATTGAATGAGCAGTTCTTC. Translated, it gives CASSLILAGLNEQFF. This chain links TRBV7-9 with TRBJ2-1; 9 positions match TRBD2. The CDR3 is 15 residues long. Germline V gene lookup returns CDR1 SEHNR and CDR2 FQNEAQ (reference sequence). Trimming took 2 bases from V and 7 from J; bases not matched to a gene: 6.

This clone was recorded only once. V is TRBV7-9 and J is TRBJ2-5; 10 positions match TRBD2. The V and J ends lost 5 bases and 3 bases, in that order; junction bases with no gene match: 6. The length of the CDR3 is 15 residues. CDR1 SEHNR and CDR2 FQNEAQ come from the germline V gene (reference sequence). CDR3 amino acids: CASSPRLAGKETQYF. The CDR3 DNA sequence: TGTGCCAGCAGCCCTCGACTAGCGGGTAAAGAGACCCAGTACTTC.

The rearrangement links TRBV9 to TRBJ2-7; D is unresolved. The CDR3 runs to 14 residues. Germline V gene data show CDR1 as SGDLS and CDR2 as YYNGEE. Between the trimmed V and J ends, which lost 1 base and 0 bases, there was a span of 8 bases. The CDR3 DNA sequence: TGTGCCAGCAGCGTAAGCGAAAGCTCCTACGAGCAGTACTTC. Protein sequence: CASSVSESSYEQYF. The full variable domain, completed using reference TRBV9 and TRBJ2-7, is DSGVTQTPKHLITATGQRVTLRCSPRSGDLSVYWYQQSLDQGLQFLIQYYNGEERAKGNILERFSAQQFPDLHSELNLSSLELGDSALYFCASSVSESSYEQYFGPGTRLTVT.

The table lists this clone with a count of one. This rearrangement joins TRBV5-1 to TRBJ1-6; D call uncertain. Germline V gives CDR1 SGHRS, CDR2 YFSETQ. The V end lost 7 bases, the J end lost 7 bases, and 12 bases lay between the germline ends. This CDR3 is 13 amino acids long. This CDR3 reads CASSLGENSPLHF. CDR3 DNA sequence: TGCGCCAGCTCTCTGGGCGAAAATTCACCCCTCCACTTT.

This clone has a handful of counts. This chain connects TRBV2 to TRBJ1-6; 10 positions agree with TRBD1. The J segment lost 0 bases and the V segment lost 6 bases, leaving 14 bases of the junction unmatched. This CDR3 has 20 residues. The germline V gene encodes CDR1 SNHLY and CDR2 FYNNEI. CDR3 loop: CASRGDRGRTTSSYNSPLHF. As DNA, the CDR3 is TGTGCCAGCAGAGGGGACAGGGGACGCACCACGAGCTCCTATAATTCACCCCTCCACTTT. The whole variable domain, remainder taken from reference TRBV2 and TRBJ1-6, is EPEVTQTPSHQVTQMGQEVILRCVPISNHLYFYWYRQILGQKVEFLVSFYNNEISEKSEIFDDQFSVERPDGSNFTLKIRSTKLEDSAMYFCASRGDRGRTTSSYNSPLHFGNGTRLTVT.

The CDR3 is CASSTRPGQGSYNEQFF. Here the CDR3 DNA reads TGTGCCAGCAGCACCAGACCGGGACAGGGATCCTACAATGAGCAGTTCTTC. V gene TRBV7-8 combines with J gene TRBJ2-1, with 9 bases that match TRBD1. Per the germline V gene, CDR1 is SGHVS and CDR2 is FQNEAQ. The CDR3 runs to 17 residues. The V and J ends lost 5 bases and 1 base, in that order; junction bases with no gene match: 9.

The chain links TRBV5-1 to TRBJ1-6, with TRBD1 identical over 8 bases. The CDR3 is 15 residues long. Germline assignment: CDR1 SGHRS and CDR2 YFSETQ. J gave up 7 bases and V 5 bases, and 8 bases lay outside the gene matches. For the CDR3, the DNA is TGCGCCAGCAGGACTGGGACAGGTCAAAATTCACCCCTCCACTTT. Translating it yields CASRTGTGQNSPLHF.

The chain is built from TRBV20-1 and TRBJ2-3, with D possibly matching TRBD1 (5 bases). The V end was cut by 6 bases, the J end by 11 bases, with 15 bases between. There are 11 residues in the CDR3. In germline, CDR1 is DFQATT, CDR2 SNEGSKA (reference sequence). The CDR3 is CSAHLSDRQYF. CDR3 nucleotides: TGCAGTGCCCACCTATCAGACAGGCAGTATTTT.